What follows are 25 T cell receptor beta chains derived from one specimen sequenced in a study of T cell responses to AZD1222 COVID-19 vaccine. Produced via immunoSEQ multiplex PCR; TCRdb's table is partial and in-frame only. The top ten clones hold under 4% of a sample with around 130,000 clones, 80% to 90% of them seen once. The sample consisted of peripheral blood, taken on day 0 of AZD1222 vaccination. These receptors came from an adult in good health.

The chain couples TRBV28 to TRBJ2-7; a weak D match, TRBD2 (6 bases). The CDR3 length is 16 residues. Trimming removed 6 bases at V and 4 bases at J, with 22 bases between. Germline V gene lookup returns CDR1 MDHEN and CDR2 SYDVKM. CDR3 protein: CASSALGTQNLYEQYF. CDR3 DNA sequence: TGTGCCAGCAGCGCGCTAGGGACTCAGAATCTTTACGAGCAGTACTTC.

The CDR3 nucleotides read TGTGCCAGCAGGTACAGGACAGGGGCTGGCTACACCTTC. This codes for CASRYRTGAGYTF. V gene TRBV12-3 or TRBV12-4 combines with J gene TRBJ1-2; 9 bases are a match to TRBD1. The CDR3 is made up of 13 amino acids. J gave up 7 bases and V 6 bases, and 6 bases lay outside the gene matches.

V and J are TRBV27 and TRBJ1-5; TRBD1 might be the D (5 bases). This CDR3 spans 17 amino acids. The germline V and J ends were trimmed by 4 bases and 0 bases, with 16 bases remaining between them. Germline V gene sequence: CDR1 MNHEY, CDR2 SMNVEV (reference sequence). This CDR3 reads CASSSTEWGYSNQPQHF. The CDR3 DNA is TGTGCCAGCAGTTCTACCGAGTGGGGCTATAGCAATCAGCCCCAGCATTTT.

The chain uses TRBV7-2 and TRBJ2-3; tentative D call: TRBD2 (6 bases). Germline V gives CDR1 SGHTA, CDR2 FQGNSA. The CDR3 consists of 15 residues. Trimming pared 7 bases from V and 0 bases from J, leaving 14 bases between. DNA of the CDR3: TGTGCCAGCACCTGGGGCGGACTAAGCACAGATACGCAGTATTTT. Translated: CASTWGGLSTDTQYF. Complete variable domain (other parts from reference TRBV7-2 and TRBJ2-3): GAGVSQSPSNKVTEKGKDVELRCDPISGHTALYWYRQSLGQGLEFLIYFQGNSAPDKSGLPSDRFSAERTGGSVSTLTIQRTQQEDSAVYLCASTWGGLSTDTQYFGPGTRLTVL.

V is TRBV7-3 and J is TRBJ1-2, with D tentatively TRBD1 (6 bases). This CDR3 has 12 amino acids. Trimming left V 9 bases short and J 4 bases short, with 12 bases between. The V gene's germline CDR1 is SGHTA and CDR2 FQGTGA. The CDR3 sequence is CASGTGIYGYTF. CDR3 coding DNA: TGTGCCAGTGGTACAGGGATCTATGGCTACACCTTC.

The chain uses TRBV18 and TRBJ2-7; D is uncertain. CDR1 and CDR2 (germline): KGHSH, LQKENI. The CDR3 runs to 13 residues. Trimming took off 0 bases at V and 4 bases at J, with 7 bases between the two ends. The CDR3 here is CASSPPDAYEQYF. CDR3 coding DNA: TGTGCCAGCTCACCACCGGACGCGTACGAGCAGTACTTC.

The chain joins TRBV19 to TRBJ1-5; D not certain. CDR1 is LNHDA and CDR2 is SQIVND in the germline V gene (reference sequence). Trimming shortened V by 5 bases and J by 7 bases, and 24 bases separated the two germline ends. The CDR3 consists of 17 residues. The CDR3 here is CASSPQALRVSVQPQHF. Here the CDR3 DNA reads TGTGCCAGTAGTCCCCAGGCATTGAGAGTTTCCGTGCAGCCCCAGCATTTT. The entire variable domain, with the rest obtained from reference TRBV19 and TRBJ1-5, is as follows: DGGITQSPKYLFRKEGQNVTLSCEQNLNHDAMYWYRQDPGQGLRLIYYSQIVNDFQKGDIAEGYSVSREKKESFPLTVTSAQKNPTAFYLCASSPQALRVSVQPQHFGDGTRLSIL.

The chain employs TRBV10-3 and TRBJ1-5; D remains ambiguous. Germline CDR1 reads ENHRY; CDR2 reads SYGVKD. The CDR3 contains 15 residues. The V and J ends lost 3 bases and 3 bases respectively, with 12 bases between them. The CDR3 sequence is CAISDNRVSNQPQHF. The CDR3, as DNA: TGTGCCATCAGTGATAACAGAGTATCCAATCAGCCCCAGCATTTT.

V gene TRBV2 combines with J gene TRBJ2-7; D is unclear. The length of the CDR3 is 10 residues. Trimming left V 10 bases short and J 10 bases short, with 14 bases between. CDR1 and CDR2 (germline): SNHLY, FYNNEI. CDR3 nucleotides: TGTGCCACGCAGTCCCGCAATCAGTACTTC. Translation gives CATQSRNQYF.

The chain couples TRBV7-3 to TRBJ2-2, with TRBD1 identical over 10 bases. This CDR3 has 15 amino acids. J was trimmed by 6 bases and V by 1 base; bases with no gene match: 2. CDR1 is SGHTA, CDR2 FQGTGA, per germline. The CDR3 nucleotides read TGTGCCAGCAGCTTAAGACAGGGGGCCGCCGGGGAGCTGTTTTTT. Translation: CASSLRQGAAGELFF.

This clone came up once. This chain uses TRBV9 with TRBJ2-5; 15 nucleotides align to TRBD2. Trimming removed 4 bases from V and 3 bases from J; junction bases left unmatched: 7. The germline V gene encodes CDR1 SGDLS and CDR2 YYNGEE. The CDR3 extends over 17 amino acids. CDR3 sequence: CASSLGTSGGQKETQYF. Here the CDR3 DNA reads TGTGCCAGCAGCCTCGGGACTAGCGGGGGGCAAAAAGAGACCCAGTACTTC.

V is TRBV5-4 and J is TRBJ2-1; D unresolved. Germline V lookup: CDR1 SGHNT, CDR2 YYREEE (reference sequence). Trimming cost V 4 bases and J 2 bases, with 10 bases left between them. The CDR3 consists of 14 residues. The CDR3 protein is CASSPDPTYNEQFF. CDR3 in DNA: TGTGCCAGCAGCCCGGACCCGACCTACAATGAGCAGTTCTTC.

The chain recombines TRBV21-1 with TRBJ2-5; the DNA was not used to check the table's D call, TRBD2. TRBV21-1 is annotated as a pseudogene. The CDR3 consists of 15 residues. The CDR3 coding sequence is TGTGCCAGCACTTTTCTTTCGGAGTTTGAAGAGACCCAGTACTTC. Its translation is CASTFLSEFEETQYF.

This chain uses TRBV5-8 with TRBJ2-3; D tentatively reads TRBD1 or TRBD2 (7 bases each). CDR1 is SGHTS, CDR2 YDEGEE, per germline. V gave up 0 bases and J gave up 2 bases, with 13 bases separating them. The CDR3 totals 16 residues. Written as DNA, the CDR3 is TGTGCCAGCAGCTTGGCCAGGGGGGGATCCACAGATACGCAGTATTTT. Residues: CASSLARGGSTDTQYF. Complete variable domain (other parts from reference TRBV5-8 and TRBJ2-3): EAGVTQSPTHLIKTRGQQATLRCSPISGHTSVYWYQQALGLGLQFLLWYDEGEERNRGNFPPRFSGRQFPNYSSELNVNALELEDSALYLCASSLARGGSTDTQYFGPGTRLTVL.

This clone was counted a few times. The chain recombines TRBV19 with TRBJ1-5, with D uncertain. Trimming removed 8 bases from V and 2 bases from J, with 16 bases in between. The germline CDR1 and CDR2 sequences are LNHDA and SQIVND (reference sequence). CDR3 length: 15 amino acids. CDR3 residues: CASGREGLRNQPQHF. The CDR3 DNA reads as TGTGCCAGTGGCCGGGAAGGCCTTCGCAATCAGCCCCAGCATTTT.

This chain links TRBV4-3 with TRBJ1-5; D call uncertain. Per the germline V gene, CDR1 is LGHNA and CDR2 is YSLEER. Trimming took 3 bases from V and 1 from J, leaving 4 bases between them. The length of the CDR3 is 13 residues. This CDR3 is CASSQGSNQPQHF. The DNA of the CDR3 is TGCGCCAGCAGCCAGGGGAGCAATCAGCCCCAGCATTTT.

This chain connects TRBV5-5 to TRBJ2-6; 7 bases are a match to TRBD1. This CDR3 region has 17 residues. Looked up from germline, CDR1 is SGHKS and CDR2 is YYEKEE (reference sequence). J lost 4 bases, V lost 0 bases, and 7 bases had no gene match. The CDR3 coding sequence is TGTGCCAGCAGCTTGGAGACAGGGTTGCGAGGGGCCAACGTCCTGACTTTC. Protein: CASSLETGLRGANVLTF.

This clone occurred once. The chain uses TRBV7-8 and TRBJ2-1; 7 bases are shared with TRBD2. V lost 1 base, J lost 7 bases, and 16 bases stayed unmatched. The CDR3 has 18 amino acids. Looked up from germline, CDR1 is SGHVS and CDR2 is FQNEAQ. The CDR3 loop reads CASSLGFTGRPGGNEQFF. As DNA, the CDR3 is TGTGCCAGCAGCTTAGGGTTTACCGGGAGGCCCGGGGGGAATGAGCAGTTCTTC.

The chain links TRBV9 to TRBJ2-5; D uncertain. Germline lookup yields CDR1 SGDLS and CDR2 YYNGEE. The CDR3 consists of 15 residues. V was clipped by 3 bases and J by 5 bases, with 17 bases between them. The DNA for the CDR3 is TGTGCCAGCAGCGCCTGGAAGGGATCGATGGAGACCCAGTACTTC. This sequence encodes CASSAWKGSMETQYF.

This clone was seen only once. This rearrangement joins TRBV6-5 to TRBJ2-2, with 9 bases aligning to TRBD2. The V segment lost 7 bases and the J segment 5 bases; nucleotides outside the gene matches: 5. Germline V gene lookup returns CDR1 MNHEY and CDR2 SVGAGI. There are 14 residues in the CDR3. The CDR3: CASNEREVTGELFF. The CDR3 DNA follows: TGTGCCAGCAACGAGCGGGAGGTTACCGGGGAGCTGTTTTTT.

This sequence joins TRBV2 and TRBJ1-2; 12 nucleotides line up with TRBD1. The V gene's germline CDR1 is SNHLY and CDR2 FYNNEI. With V trimmed by 8 bases and J by 8 bases, 9 bases remained unmatched. The CDR3 sequence is 14 residues long. The CDR3 region has the DNA TGTGCCAGCTATAGCCGGGACAGGGGGCTCGGCTACACCTTC. Residues: CASYSRDRGLGYTF.

As for this clone: Other DNA sequences within the sample encode an identical CDR3. This rearrangement joins TRBV2 to TRBJ2-7, with 10 bases lining up with TRBD1. The V gene's germline CDR1 is SNHLY and CDR2 FYNNEI. The CDR3 runs 13 residues. V dropped 8 bases and J dropped 2; count of bases not matched to a gene: 3. The CDR3 nucleotides are TGTGCCAGCGGGGGACAGGGGACCTACGAGCAGTACTTC. It translates to CASGGQGTYEQYF.

The chain links TRBV10-1 to TRBJ2-3; D not resolved. V was pared by 5 bases and J by 5 bases, with 11 bases between. This CDR3 has 13 residues. Germline CDR1 reads WNHNN; CDR2 reads SYGVQD (reference sequence). The CDR3 spells CASSSPPGDTQYF. CDR3 bases: TGCGCCAGCAGTTCCCCCCCGGGAGATACGCAGTATTTT.

The chain combines TRBV9 with TRBJ2-7; TRBD2 agrees at 11 bases. The germline CDR1 and CDR2 sequences are SGDLS and YYNGEE. The CDR3 length is 16 residues. Germline trimming cut 3 bases from V and 2 bases from J; bases unmatched to any gene: 7. The CDR3 nucleotides read TGTGCCAGCAGCGCCTCCCTAGCGGGAGGTGCCTACGAGCAGTACTTC. Residues: CASSASLAGGAYEQYF.

The rearrangement joins TRBV7-8 to TRBJ2-3; 12 nucleotides line up with TRBD2. Germline V lookup: CDR1 SGHVS, CDR2 FQNEAQ. This CDR3 comprises 17 residues. V was pared by 2 bases and J by 3 bases, with 6 bases of the junction left unmatched. The CDR3 reads CASSLLPSGGATDTQYF. Written as DNA, the CDR3 is TGTGCCAGCAGCTTACTACCTAGCGGGGGGGCAACAGATACGCAGTATTTT.